The next 7 T cell receptor beta chains were all read from a single sample in a study of identical twins. In TCRdb, the 5' RACE reads were re-called with MiXCR into one record per CDR3 protein. The sample shows nearly 650,000 distinct CDR3 sequences, about 7% of them seen only once. The same sample was also used in a study of yellow fever vaccine responses in identical twins.

The sample consisted of PBMCs. These receptors were taken from a woman aged 18-29 years in good health.

This clonotype was observed a handful of times. The chain combines TRBV5-1 with TRBJ1-2, with D possibly TRBD1 on 5 matching bases. The CDR3 totals 15 residues. CDR1 SGHRS and CDR2 YFSETQ come from the germline V gene. V was trimmed by 5 bases and J by 4 bases, leaving 18 bases between them. In DNA form, the CDR3 reads TGCGCCAGCAGACAAATCCAGGGAGCTGGCTATGGCTACACCTTC. Translation: CASRQIQGAGYGYTF.

This clonotype was picked up a small number of times. The chain joins TRBV11-2 to TRBJ2-7; 15 positions match TRBD2. V gave up 0 bases and J gave up 3 bases; unmatched junction bases: 6. The CDR3 is 18 amino acids. Germline V gene data show CDR1 as SGHAT and CDR2 as FQNNGV. The CDR3 DNA follows: TGTGCCAGCAGCTTAGATGGACTAGCGGGAGGGCCCCTCTACGAGCAGTACTTC. Its protein is CASSLDGLAGGPLYEQYF. Variable domain in full (rest from reference TRBV11-2 and TRBJ2-7): EAGVAQSPRYKIIEKRQSVAFWCNPISGHATLYWYQQILGQGPKLLIQFQNNGVVDDSQLPKDRFSAERLKGVDSTLKIQPAKLEDSAVYLCASSLDGLAGGPLYEQYFGPGTRLTVT.

This clonotype appeared a few times. This chain connects TRBV2 to TRBJ2-1; 15 bases agree with TRBD2. V shed 2 bases, J shed 6 bases, and the junction held 2 bases outside the gene matches. There are 16 residues in the CDR3. Germline-derived CDR1 and CDR2 are SNHLY and FYNNEI. CDR3 loop: CASSEMGLAGGNEQFF. Here the CDR3 DNA reads TGTGCCAGCAGTGAAATGGGACTAGCGGGAGGCAATGAGCAGTTCTTC.

This clonotype was detected ten times or more. The CDR3 region has the DNA TGCAGTGCACCGGACAGGGGAAATGAAAAACTGTTTTTT. It encodes CSAPDRGNEKLFF. The chain couples TRBV20-1 to TRBJ1-4, with 9 bases fitting TRBD1. With V trimmed by 6 bases and J by 5 bases, 4 bases remained unmatched. CDR3 length: 13 residues. Germline V gene data show CDR1 as DFQATT and CDR2 as SNEGSKA (reference sequence).

This CDR3 reads CASSQSGTRGSYEQYF. For the CDR3, the DNA is TGTGCCAGCAGCCAAAGTGGGACGCGGGGATCCTACGAGCAGTACTTC. The genes are TRBV7-8 and TRBJ2-7; D possibly corresponds to TRBD2 (6 bases). Trimming pared 5 bases from V and 1 base from J, leaving 18 bases between. This CDR3 is 16 amino acids long. CDR1 SGHVS and CDR2 FQNEAQ come from the germline V gene.

The rearrangement joins TRBV25-1 to TRBJ2-3; D might be TRBD1 (6 bases). The CDR3 is made up of 15 amino acids. CDR1 and CDR2 from the germline V gene are MGHDK and SYGVNS. V lost 0 bases to trimming and J lost 5 bases, with 12 bases between them. The CDR3: CASSEYDRFRDTQYF. The CDR3 nucleotides read TGTGCCAGCAGTGAATATGACAGGTTTAGAGATACGCAGTATTTT.

CDR3 DNA sequence: TGTGCCAGCAGCTCGTCAACTAGCCTGAGCTCCTACAATGAGCAGTTCTTC. Residues: CASSSSTSLSSYNEQFF. J is TRBJ2-1 and V is TRBV7-6; the D gene is possibly TRBD2 (6 bases). Germline V gene data show CDR1 as SGHVS and CDR2 as FNYEAQ. There are 17 residues in the CDR3. Trimming shortened V by 4 bases and J by 0 bases, and 16 bases separated the two germline ends.